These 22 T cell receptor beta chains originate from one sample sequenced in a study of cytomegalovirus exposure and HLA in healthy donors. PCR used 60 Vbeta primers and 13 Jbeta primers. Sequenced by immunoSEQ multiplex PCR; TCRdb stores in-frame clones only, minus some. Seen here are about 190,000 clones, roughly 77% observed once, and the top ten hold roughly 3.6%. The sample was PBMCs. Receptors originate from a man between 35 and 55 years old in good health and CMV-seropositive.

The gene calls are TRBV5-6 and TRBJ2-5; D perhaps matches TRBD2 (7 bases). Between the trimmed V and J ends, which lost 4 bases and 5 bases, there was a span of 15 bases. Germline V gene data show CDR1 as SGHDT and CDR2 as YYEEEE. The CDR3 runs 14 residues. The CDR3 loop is CASSLRGGRETQYF. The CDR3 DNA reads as TGTGCCAGCAGCCTGAGGGGGGGCCGGGAGACCCAGTACTTC.

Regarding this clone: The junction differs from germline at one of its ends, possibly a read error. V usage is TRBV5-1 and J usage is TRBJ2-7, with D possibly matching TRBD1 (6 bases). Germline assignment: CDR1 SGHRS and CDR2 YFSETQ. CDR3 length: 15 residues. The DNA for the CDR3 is TGCGCCAGCAGCCCGGTGGCAGGGGAAATCAACGAGCAGTACTTT. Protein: CASSPVAGEINEQYF. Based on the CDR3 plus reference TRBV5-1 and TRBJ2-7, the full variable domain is KAGVTQTPRYLIKTRGQQVTLSCSPISGHRSVSWYQQTPGQGLQFLFEYFSETQRNKGNFPGRFSGRQFSNSRSEMNVSTLELGDSALYLCASSPVAGEINEQYFGPGTRLTVT.

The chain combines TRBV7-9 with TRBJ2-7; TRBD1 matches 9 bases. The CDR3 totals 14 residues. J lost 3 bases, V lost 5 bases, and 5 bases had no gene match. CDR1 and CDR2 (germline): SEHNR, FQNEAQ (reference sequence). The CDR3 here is CASSPGTGYYEQYF. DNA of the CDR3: TGTGCCAGCAGCCCGGGGACAGGGTACTACGAGCAGTACTTC.

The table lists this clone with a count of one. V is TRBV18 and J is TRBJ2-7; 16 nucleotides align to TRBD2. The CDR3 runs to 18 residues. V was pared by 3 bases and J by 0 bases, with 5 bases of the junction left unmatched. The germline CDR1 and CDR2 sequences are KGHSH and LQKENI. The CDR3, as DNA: TGTGCCAGCTCACCGGGACTAGCGGGAGGGGTTTCCTCCTACGAGCAGTACTTC. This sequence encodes CASSPGLAGGVSSYEQYF.

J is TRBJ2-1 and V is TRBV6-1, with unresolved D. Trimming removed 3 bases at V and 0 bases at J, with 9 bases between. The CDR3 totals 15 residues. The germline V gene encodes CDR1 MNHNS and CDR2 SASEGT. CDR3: CASSEPESSYNEQFF. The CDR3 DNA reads TGTGCCAGCAGTGAGCCAGAAAGCTCCTACAATGAGCAGTTCTTC.

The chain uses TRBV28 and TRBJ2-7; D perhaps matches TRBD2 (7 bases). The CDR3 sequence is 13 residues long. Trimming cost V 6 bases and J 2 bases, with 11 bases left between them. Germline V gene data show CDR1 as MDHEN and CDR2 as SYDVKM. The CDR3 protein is CASSPGGPYEQYF. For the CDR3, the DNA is TGTGCCAGCAGCCCGGGGGGCCCCTACGAGCAGTACTTC.

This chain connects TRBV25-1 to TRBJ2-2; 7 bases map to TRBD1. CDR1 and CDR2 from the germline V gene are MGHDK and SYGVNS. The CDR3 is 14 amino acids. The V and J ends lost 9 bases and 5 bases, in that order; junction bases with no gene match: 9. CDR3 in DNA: TGTGCCAGTCGACAGACAGGGCGGACCGGGGAGCTGTTTTTT. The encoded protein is CASRQTGRTGELFF.

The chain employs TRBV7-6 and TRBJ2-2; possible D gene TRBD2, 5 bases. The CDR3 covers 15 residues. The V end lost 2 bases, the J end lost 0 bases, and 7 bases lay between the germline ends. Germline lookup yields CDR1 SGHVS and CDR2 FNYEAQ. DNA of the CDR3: TGTGCCAGCAGCTTACCGGGGACGAACACCGGGGAGCTGTTTTTT. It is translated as CASSLPGTNTGELFF. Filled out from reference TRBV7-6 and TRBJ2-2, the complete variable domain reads GAGVSQSPRYKVTKRGQDVALRCDPISGHVSLYWYRQALGQGPEFLTYFNYEAQQDKSGLPNDRFSAERPEGSISTLTIQRTEQRDSAMYRCASSLPGTNTGELFFGEGSRLTVL.

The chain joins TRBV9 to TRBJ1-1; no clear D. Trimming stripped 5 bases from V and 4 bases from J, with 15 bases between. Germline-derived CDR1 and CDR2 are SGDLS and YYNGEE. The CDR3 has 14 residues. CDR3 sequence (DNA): TGTGCCAGCAGAAGCTCCACGGGGAGCACTGAAGCTTTCTTT. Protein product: CASRSSTGSTEAFF.

CDR3 bases: TGTGCCAGCAGTACGGGGGAGAGCTCCTACAATGAGCAGTTCTTC. Protein: CASSTGESSYNEQFF. V and J are TRBV6-5 and TRBJ2-1; tentative D call: TRBD2 (6 bases). V lost 5 bases, J lost 0 bases, and 11 bases lay in between. Germline V gene lookup returns CDR1 MNHEY and CDR2 SVGAGI. This CDR3 has 15 amino acids.

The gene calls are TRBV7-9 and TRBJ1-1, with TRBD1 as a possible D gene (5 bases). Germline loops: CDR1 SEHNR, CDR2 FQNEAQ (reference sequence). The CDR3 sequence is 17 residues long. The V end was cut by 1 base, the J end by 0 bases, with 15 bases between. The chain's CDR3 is CASSLGGTGRLNTEAFF. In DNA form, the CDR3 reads TGTGCCAGCAGCTTAGGCGGGACCGGGAGGTTGAACACTGAAGCTTTCTTT.

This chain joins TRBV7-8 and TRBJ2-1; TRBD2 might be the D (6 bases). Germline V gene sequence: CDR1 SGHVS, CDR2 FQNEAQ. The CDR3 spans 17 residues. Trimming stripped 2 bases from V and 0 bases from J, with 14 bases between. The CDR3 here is CASSLPGGGSSYNEQFF. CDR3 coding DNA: TGTGCCAGCAGCTTACCCGGTGGGGGGAGCTCCTACAATGAGCAGTTCTTC.

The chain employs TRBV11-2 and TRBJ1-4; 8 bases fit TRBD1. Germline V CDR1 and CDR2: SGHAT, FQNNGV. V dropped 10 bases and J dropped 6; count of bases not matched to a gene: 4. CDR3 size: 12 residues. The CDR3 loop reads CAIQGAYEKLFF. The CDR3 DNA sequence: TGTGCCATCCAGGGGGCCTATGAAAAACTGTTTTTT.

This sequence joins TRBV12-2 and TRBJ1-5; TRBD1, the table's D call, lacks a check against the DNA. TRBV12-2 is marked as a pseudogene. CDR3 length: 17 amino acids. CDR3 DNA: TGTGCAAGTCGCTCGGACAGGGAGGGCCGGGACAATCAGCCCCAGCATTTT. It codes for CASRSDREGRDNQPQHF.

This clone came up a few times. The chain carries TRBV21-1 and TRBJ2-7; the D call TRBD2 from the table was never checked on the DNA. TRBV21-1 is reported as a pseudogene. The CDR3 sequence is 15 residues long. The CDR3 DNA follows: TGTGCCAGCAGCCGTGGGGACTATTCCTACTACGAGCAGTACTTC. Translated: CASSRGDYSYYEQYF.

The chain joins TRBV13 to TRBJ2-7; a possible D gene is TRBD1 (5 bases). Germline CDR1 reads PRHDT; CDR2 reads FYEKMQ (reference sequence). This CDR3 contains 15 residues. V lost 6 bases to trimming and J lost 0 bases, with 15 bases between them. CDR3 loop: CASSEGAGNSYEQYF. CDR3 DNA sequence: TGTGCCAGCAGTGAAGGGGCAGGCAACTCCTACGAGCAGTACTTC.

The CDR3 sequence: CASSPRGGRNEQYF. CDR3 nucleotide sequence: TGTGCCAGCAGTCCCCGGGGGGGGCGGAACGAGCAGTACTTC. V is TRBV28 and J is TRBJ2-7; 8 nucleotides align to TRBD2. CDR3 length equals 14 residues. Germline-derived CDR1 and CDR2 are MDHEN and SYDVKM. J lost 5 bases, V lost 5 bases, and 8 bases had no gene match.

The CDR3 sequence is CASSLGSAGEETQYF. CDR3 DNA sequence: TGTGCCAGCAGTTTGGGGTCGGCGGGAGAAGAGACCCAGTACTTC. The chain joins TRBV2 to TRBJ2-5; 7 bases align to TRBD2. V gave up 5 bases and J gave up 3 bases; unmatched junction bases: 9. CDR3 size: 15 residues. Per the germline V gene, CDR1 is SNHLY and CDR2 is FYNNEI.

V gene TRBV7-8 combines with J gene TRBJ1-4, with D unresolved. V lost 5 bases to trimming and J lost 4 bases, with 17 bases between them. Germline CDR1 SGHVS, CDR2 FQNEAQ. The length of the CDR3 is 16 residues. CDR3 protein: CASSAWTGSGNEKLFF. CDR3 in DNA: TGTGCCAGCAGCGCCTGGACTGGGAGTGGTAATGAAAAACTGTTTTTT.

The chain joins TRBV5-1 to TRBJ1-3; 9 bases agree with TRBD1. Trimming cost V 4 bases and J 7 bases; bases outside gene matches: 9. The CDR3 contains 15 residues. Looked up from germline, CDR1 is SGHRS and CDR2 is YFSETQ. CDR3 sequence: CASSHGTGIRNTIYF. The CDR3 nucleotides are TGCGCCAGCAGCCACGGGACAGGGATTAGGAACACCATATATTTT.

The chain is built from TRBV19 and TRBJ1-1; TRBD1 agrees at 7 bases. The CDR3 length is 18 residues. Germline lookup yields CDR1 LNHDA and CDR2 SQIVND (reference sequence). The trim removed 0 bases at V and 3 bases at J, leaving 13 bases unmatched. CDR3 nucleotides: TGTGCCAGTAGTATAGAATTGTACAGGGGCCCCGGGGACACTGAAGCTTTCTTT. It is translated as CASSIELYRGPGDTEAFF.

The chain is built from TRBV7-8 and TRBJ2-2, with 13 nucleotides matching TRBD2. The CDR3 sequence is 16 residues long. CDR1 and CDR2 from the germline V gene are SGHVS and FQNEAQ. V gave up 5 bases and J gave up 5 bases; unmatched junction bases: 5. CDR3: CASSAPGLAGTGELFF. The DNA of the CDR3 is TGTGCCAGCAGCGCCCCGGGACTAGCGGGGACCGGGGAGCTGTTTTTT.